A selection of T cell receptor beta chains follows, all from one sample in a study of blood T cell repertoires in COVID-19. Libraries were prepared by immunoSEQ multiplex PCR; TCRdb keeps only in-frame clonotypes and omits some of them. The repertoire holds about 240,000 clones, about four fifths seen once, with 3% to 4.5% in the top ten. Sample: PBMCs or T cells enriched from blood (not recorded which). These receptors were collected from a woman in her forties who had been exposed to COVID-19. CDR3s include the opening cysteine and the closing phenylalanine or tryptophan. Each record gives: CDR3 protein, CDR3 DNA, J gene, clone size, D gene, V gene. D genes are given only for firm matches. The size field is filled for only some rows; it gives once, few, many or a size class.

CDR3: CASSYLGLAGGPDTDTQYF
DNA: TGTGCCAGCAGTTACCTCGGACTAGCGGGGGGGCCGGACACAGATACGCAGTATTTT
J: TRBJ2-3
size: .
D: TRBD2
V: TRBV6-2/TRBV6-3

CDR3: CASSSQGALNQPQHF
DNA: TGTGCCAGCAGCTCACAGGGGGCTTTGAATCAGCCCCAGCATTTT
J: TRBJ1-5
size: once
D: TRBD1
V: TRBV7-2

CDR3: CASSGRGINTEAFF
DNA: TGTGCCAGCAGCGGCAGGGGAATAAACACTGAAGCTTTCTTT
J: TRBJ1-1
size: .
D: .
V: TRBV7-9

CDR3: CASSQEGAAEAFF
DNA: TGTGCCAGCAGCCAAGAGGGGGCCGCTGAAGCTTTCTTT
J: TRBJ1-1
size: .
D: .
V: TRBV3-1/TRBV3-2

CDR3: CASSPYRQRGSEQYF
DNA: TGTGCCAGCAGCCCCTACAGGCAAAGGGGTTCCGAGCAGTACTTC
J: TRBJ2-7
size: .
D: .
V: TRBV7-8

CDR3: CATARSSGQGRVNQPQHF
DNA: TGTGCCACCGCCCGGAGTTCAGGGCAGGGAAGGGTTAATCAGCCCCAGCATTTT
J: TRBJ1-5
size: .
D: .
V: TRBV10-3

CDR3: CASSTDRGLYEQFF
DNA: TGTGCCAGTAGTACGGACAGGGGGCTCTATGAGCAGTTCTTC
J: TRBJ2-1
size: .
D: TRBD1
V: TRBV19

CDR3: CATSDFLAGAETQYF
DNA: TGTGCCACCAGTGATTTCCTAGCGGGGGCAGAGACCCAGTACTTC
J: TRBJ2-5
size: .
D: TRBD2
V: TRBV24-1

CDR3: CASSPKSRVTYNEQFF
DNA: TGTGCCAGCAGCCCTAAAAGCAGGGTAACCTACAATGAGCAGTTCTTC
J: TRBJ2-1
size: .
D: .
V: TRBV7-2

CDR3: CASSKGGQAVNTEAFF
DNA: TGTGCCAGCAGCAAAGGGGGACAGGCGGTGAACACTGAAGCTTTCTTT
J: TRBJ1-1
size: .
D: .
V: TRBV21-1

CDR3: CAWRGTPYGYTF
DNA: TGTGCCTGGAGGGGGACTCCCTATGGCTACACCTTC
J: TRBJ1-2
size: .
D: .
V: TRBV30

CDR3: CASSPTVDTQYF
DNA: TGTGCCAGCAGCCCCACAGTCGATACGCAGTATTTT
J: TRBJ2-3
size: few
D: .
V: TRBV11-2

CDR3: CASSLVSRQEGWRETQYF
DNA: TGTGCCAGCAGCTTGGTCTCCCGGCAGGAGGGTTGGCGAGAGACCCAGTACTTC
J: TRBJ2-5
size: .
D: .
V: TRBV5-6

CDR3: CASSSRTANYGYTF
DNA: TGTGCCAGTAGTAGCCGCACAGCTAACTATGGCTACACCTTC
J: TRBJ1-2
size: .
D: .
V: TRBV19

CDR3: CASSDPADTGELFF
DNA: TGTGCCAGCAGTGACCCAGCGGATACCGGGGAGCTGTTTTTT
J: TRBJ2-2
size: many
D: .
V: TRBV25-1

CDR3: CASSNGQGAIFRSPLHF
DNA: TGTGCCAGCAGTAACGGACAGGGGGCAATTTTTCGTTCACCCCTCCACTTT
J: TRBJ1-6
size: .
D: TRBD1
V: TRBV2

CDR3: CASSPFAGNTIYF
DNA: TGTGCCAGCAGCCCGTTCGCTGGAAACACCATATATTTT
J: TRBJ1-3
size: .
D: .
V: TRBV7-9

CDR3: CASSQDGTVIGPLHF
DNA: TGCGCCAGCAGCCAAGATGGGACAGTTATTGGACCCCTCCACTTT
J: TRBJ1-6
size: .
D: TRBD1
V: TRBV4-1

CDR3: CASSSPGQGTSYEQYF
DNA: TGTGCCAGCAGTTCGCCCGGACAGGGTACCTCCTACGAGCAGTACTTC
J: TRBJ2-7
size: .
D: TRBD1
V: TRBV28

CDR3: CASFPYRSANTGELFF
DNA: TGTGCCAGCTTCCCCTACAGGTCTGCGAACACCGGGGAGCTGTTTTTT
J: TRBJ2-2
size: .
D: .
V: TRBV5-6

CDR3: CATRPSSGGAHEQFF
DNA: TGTGCCACCAGACCCTCTAGCGGGGGGGCGCATGAGCAGTTCTTC
J: TRBJ2-1
size: .
D: TRBD2
V: TRBV2

CDR3: CASSHSQSGNTEAFF
DNA: TGTGCCAGCAGCCATTCCCAGTCGGGGAACACTGAAGCTTTCTTT
J: TRBJ1-1
size: .
D: .
V: TRBV3-1/TRBV3-2

CDR3: CASSLPGGGPTDTQYF
DNA: TGTGCCAGCAGTTTACCCGGCGGGGGGCCCACAGATACGCAGTATTTT
J: TRBJ2-3
size: .
D: TRBD2
V: TRBV27

CDR3: CASAEGGNQPQHF
DNA: TGTGCCAGTGCGGAAGGGGGCAATCAGCCCCAGCATTTT
J: TRBJ1-5
size: .
D: .
V: TRBV19

CDR3: CSASGDRGNEQYF
DNA: TGCAGCGCCTCCGGGGACAGGGGGAACGAGCAGTACTTC
J: TRBJ2-7
size: .
D: TRBD1
V: TRBV29-1

CDR3: CASSQGGQTQAFF
DNA: TGTGCCAGCAGCCAAGGGGGACAAACCCAAGCTTTCTTT
J: TRBJ1-1
size: .
D: .
V: TRBV3-1/TRBV3-2

CDR3: CASSPTPGAGENYGYTF
DNA: TGTGCCAGCAGTCCCACCCCAGGGGCCGGCGAGAACTATGGCTACACCTTC
J: TRBJ1-2
size: .
D: .
V: TRBV28

CDR3: CASSSTGNNQPQHF
DNA: TGTGCCAGCAGCTCGACAGGAAACAATCAGCCCCAGCATTTT
J: TRBJ1-5
size: .
D: .
V: TRBV7-8

CDR3: CAISEQGTDFNYGYTF
DNA: TGTGCCATCAGTGAGCAGGGGACGGATTTTAACTATGGCTACACCTTC
J: TRBJ1-2
size: few
D: .
V: TRBV10-3

CDR3: CASRSQTGGRTGELFF
DNA: TGTGCCAGCAGGAGCCAGACAGGGGGCCGTACCGGGGAGCTGTTTTTT
J: TRBJ2-2
size: few
D: TRBD1
V: TRBV2

CDR3: CASSPGQGEETQYF
DNA: TGTGCCAGTAGTCCGGGACAGGGAGAGGAGACCCAGTACTTC
J: TRBJ2-5
size: .
D: TRBD1
V: TRBV19

CDR3: CASSPTGYSGNTIYF
DNA: TGTGCCAGCTCACCTACGGGATACTCTGGAAACACCATATATTTT
J: TRBJ1-3
size: .
D: .
V: TRBV18

CDR3: CASSPRIQGWGNTEAFF
DNA: TGTGCCAGCAGCCCTAGAATACAGGGGTGGGGGAACACTGAAGCTTTCTTT
J: TRBJ1-1
size: .
D: TRBD1
V: TRBV28

CDR3: CASSQGLGNYEQYF
DNA: TGTGCCAGCAGCCAGGGACTAGGGAACTACGAGCAGTACTTC
J: TRBJ2-7
size: .
D: TRBD2
V: TRBV7-2

CDR3: CASSLADMNTEAFF
DNA: TGCGCCAGCAGCCTCGCAGACATGAACACTGAAGCTTTCTTT
J: TRBJ1-1
size: once
D: .
V: TRBV4-1

CDR3: CASSQTGGTEAFF
DNA: TGTGCCAGTAGTCAGACGGGTGGAACTGAAGCTTTCTTT
J: TRBJ1-1
size: once
D: .
V: TRBV19

CDR3: CASTTGTSGNTQYF
DNA: TGTGCCAGTACCACCGGGACTAGTGGAAATACGCAGTATTTT
J: TRBJ2-3
size: .
D: TRBD2
V: TRBV7-8

CDR3: CAGVYRGCQPQHF
DNA: TGTGCCGGAGTCTACAGGGGGTGTCAGCCCCAGCATTTT
J: TRBJ1-5
size: .
D: TRBD1
V: TRBV15

CDR3: CASSMGAELSSNQPQHF
DNA: TGTGCCAGCAGCATGGGGGCGGAGCTCTCCAGCAATCAGCCCCAGCATTTT
J: TRBJ1-5
size: .
D: .
V: TRBV21-1

CDR3: CASSLKGQNTEAFF
DNA: TGCGCCAGCAGCTTGAAGGGACAGAACACTGAAGCTTTCTTT
J: TRBJ1-1
size: .
D: .
V: TRBV5-1

CDR3: CASSTGLTSRTDTQYF
DNA: TGTGCCAGCAGCACGGGACTCACATCTCGCACAGATACGCAGTATTTT
J: TRBJ2-3
size: .
D: .
V: TRBV27

CDR3: CASSSGTGIETEAFF
DNA: TGTGCCAGCAGCTCTGGGACAGGGATAGAAACTGAAGCTTTCTTT
J: TRBJ1-1
size: .
D: TRBD1
V: TRBV5-6

CDR3: CASSLIQTGELFF
DNA: TGCGCCAGCAGCTTGATACAAACCGGGGAGCTGTTTTTT
J: TRBJ2-2
size: many
D: .
V: TRBV5-1

CDR3: CASSPRQSYNEQFF
DNA: TGTGCCAGCTCACCTCGTCAGTCATACAATGAGCAGTTCTTC
J: TRBJ2-1
size: once
D: .
V: TRBV18

CDR3: CASSERQVNTEAFF
DNA: TGTGCCAGCAGTGAACGACAGGTGAACACTGAAGCTTTCTTT
J: TRBJ1-1
size: many
D: .
V: TRBV2

CDR3: CASSGGGPRGYTF
DNA: TGTGCCAGCAGCGGGGGGGGGCCCCGCGGCTACACCTTC
J: TRBJ1-2
size: .
D: .
V: TRBV11-2

CDR3: CASSQEMNREVNGYTF
DNA: TGTGCCAGCAGCCAGGAAATGAACAGGGAAGTAAACGGCTACACCTTC
J: TRBJ1-2
size: many
D: .
V: TRBV4-2

CDR3: CASGFGTSGVRDTQYF
DNA: TGTGCTAGTGGTTTCGGGACTAGCGGGGTGAGAGATACGCAGTATTTT
J: TRBJ2-3
size: .
D: TRBD2
V: TRBV12-5

CDR3: CATSRDTQGGTDTQYF
DNA: TGTGCCACCAGCAGAGATACACAGGGCGGCACAGATACGCAGTATTTT
J: TRBJ2-3
size: few
D: .
V: TRBV15

CDR3: CASSHSGTSYEQYF
DNA: TGTGCCAGCAGCCACTCCGGGACATCCTACGAGCAGTACTTC
J: TRBJ2-7
size: .
D: .
V: TRBV3-1/TRBV3-2

CDR3: CASSPQPGTEEKLFF
DNA: TGTGCCAGCTCACCACAACCCGGGACAGAGGAAAAACTGTTTTTT
J: TRBJ1-4
size: once
D: TRBD1
V: TRBV18

CDR3: CASSPGTGNQPQHF
DNA: TGTGCCAGCTCACCCGGGACTGGCAATCAGCCCCAGCATTTT
J: TRBJ1-5
size: .
D: .
V: TRBV18

CDR3: CASSPDVGGSNQPQHF
DNA: TGTGCCAGCAGCCCCGATGTGGGGGGGAGCAATCAGCCCCAGCATTTT
J: TRBJ1-5
size: .
D: .
V: TRBV7-2

CDR3: CATSSGTGGYNEQFF
DNA: TGTGCCACCAGCTCTGGGACAGGGGGCTACAATGAGCAGTTCTTC
J: TRBJ2-1
size: .
D: TRBD1
V: TRBV24-1